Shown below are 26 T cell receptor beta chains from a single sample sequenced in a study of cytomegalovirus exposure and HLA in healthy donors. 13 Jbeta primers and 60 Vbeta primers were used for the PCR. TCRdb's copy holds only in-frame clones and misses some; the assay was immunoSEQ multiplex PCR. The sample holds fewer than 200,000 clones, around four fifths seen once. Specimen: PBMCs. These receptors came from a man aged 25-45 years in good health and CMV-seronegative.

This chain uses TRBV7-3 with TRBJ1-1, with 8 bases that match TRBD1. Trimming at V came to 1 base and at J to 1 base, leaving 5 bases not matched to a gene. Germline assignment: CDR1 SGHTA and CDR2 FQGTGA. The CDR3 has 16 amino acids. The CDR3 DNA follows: TGTGCCAGCAGCTTAAGCTCGGACAGGGCGAACACTGAAGCTTTCTTT. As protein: CASSLSSDRANTEAFF.

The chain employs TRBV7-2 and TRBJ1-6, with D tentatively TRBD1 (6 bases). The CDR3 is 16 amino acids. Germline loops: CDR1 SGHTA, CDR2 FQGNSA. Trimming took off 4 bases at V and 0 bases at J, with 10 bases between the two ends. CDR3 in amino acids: CASSWDTSSYNSPLHF. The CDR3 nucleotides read TGTGCCAGCAGCTGGGACACGAGCTCCTATAATTCACCCCTCCACTTT.

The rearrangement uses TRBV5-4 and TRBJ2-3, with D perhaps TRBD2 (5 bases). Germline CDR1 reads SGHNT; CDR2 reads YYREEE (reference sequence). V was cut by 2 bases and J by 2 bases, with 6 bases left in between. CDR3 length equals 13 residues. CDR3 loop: CASSLLDTDTQYF. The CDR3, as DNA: TGTGCCAGCAGCTTACTAGACACAGATACGCAGTATTTT.

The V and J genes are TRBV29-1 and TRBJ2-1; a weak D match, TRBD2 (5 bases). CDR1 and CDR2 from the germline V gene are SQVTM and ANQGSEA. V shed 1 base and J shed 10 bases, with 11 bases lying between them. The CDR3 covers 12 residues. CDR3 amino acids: CSVEGSGREQFF. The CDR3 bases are TGCAGCGTTGAAGGGAGCGGAAGGGAGCAGTTCTTC.

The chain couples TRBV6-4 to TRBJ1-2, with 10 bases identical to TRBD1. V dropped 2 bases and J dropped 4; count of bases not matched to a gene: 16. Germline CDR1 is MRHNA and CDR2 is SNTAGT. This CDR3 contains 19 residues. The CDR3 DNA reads TGTGCCAGCAGTGACCGGGGCCGGGGGACAGGGGCTAGATCCTATGGCTACACCTTC. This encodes CASSDRGRGTGARSYGYTF.

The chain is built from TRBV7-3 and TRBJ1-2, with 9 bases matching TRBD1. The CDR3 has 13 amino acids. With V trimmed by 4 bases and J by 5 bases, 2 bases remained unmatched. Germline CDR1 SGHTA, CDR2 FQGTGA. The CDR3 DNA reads TGTGCCAGCAGCTCGGACAGGGGATATGGCTACACCTTC. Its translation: CASSSDRGYGYTF.

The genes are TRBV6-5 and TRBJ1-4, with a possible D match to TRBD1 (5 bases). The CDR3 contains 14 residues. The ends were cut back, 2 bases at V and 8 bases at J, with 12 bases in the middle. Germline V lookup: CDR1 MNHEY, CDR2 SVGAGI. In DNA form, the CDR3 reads TGTGCCAGCAGTTACGCCTACAGGAGCGAAAAACTGTTTTTT. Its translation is CASSYAYRSEKLFF.

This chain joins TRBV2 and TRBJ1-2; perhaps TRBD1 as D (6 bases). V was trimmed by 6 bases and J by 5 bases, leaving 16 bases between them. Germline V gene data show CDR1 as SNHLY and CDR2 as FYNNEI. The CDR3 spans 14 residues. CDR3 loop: CASSGGGGWYGYTF. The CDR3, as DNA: TGTGCCAGCAGCGGGGGCGGGGGCTGGTATGGCTACACCTTC.

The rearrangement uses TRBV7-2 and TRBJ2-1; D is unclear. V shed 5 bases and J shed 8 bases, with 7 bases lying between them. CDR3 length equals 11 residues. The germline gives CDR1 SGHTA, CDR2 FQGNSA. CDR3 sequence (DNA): TGTGCCAGCAGCCTTAGCCATGAGCAGTTCTTC. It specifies CASSLSHEQFF.

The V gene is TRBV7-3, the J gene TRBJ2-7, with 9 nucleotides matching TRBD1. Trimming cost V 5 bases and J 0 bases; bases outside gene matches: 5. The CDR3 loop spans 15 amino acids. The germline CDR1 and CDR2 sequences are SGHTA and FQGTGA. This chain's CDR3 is CASSPDRGSSYEQYF. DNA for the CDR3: TGTGCCAGCAGCCCTGACAGGGGGAGCTCCTACGAGCAGTACTTC.

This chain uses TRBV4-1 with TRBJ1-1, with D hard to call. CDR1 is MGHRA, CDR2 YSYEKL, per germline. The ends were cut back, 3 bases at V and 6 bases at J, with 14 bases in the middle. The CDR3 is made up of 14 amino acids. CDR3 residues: CASSQLWMGPEAFF. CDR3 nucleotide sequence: TGCGCCAGCAGCCAGCTCTGGATGGGCCCTGAAGCTTTCTTT.

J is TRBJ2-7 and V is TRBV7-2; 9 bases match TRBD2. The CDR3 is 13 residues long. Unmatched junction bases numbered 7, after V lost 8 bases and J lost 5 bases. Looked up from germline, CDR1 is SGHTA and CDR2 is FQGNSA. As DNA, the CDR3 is TGTGCCAGCTATAGCGGGAGTTCCAACGAGCAGTACTTC. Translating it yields CASYSGSSNEQYF.

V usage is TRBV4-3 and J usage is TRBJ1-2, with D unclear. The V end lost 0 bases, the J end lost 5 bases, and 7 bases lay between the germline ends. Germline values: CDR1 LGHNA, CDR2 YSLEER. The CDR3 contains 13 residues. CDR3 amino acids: CASSQDRRYGYTF. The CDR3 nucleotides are TGCGCCAGCAGCCAAGATCGCCGGTATGGCTACACCTTC.

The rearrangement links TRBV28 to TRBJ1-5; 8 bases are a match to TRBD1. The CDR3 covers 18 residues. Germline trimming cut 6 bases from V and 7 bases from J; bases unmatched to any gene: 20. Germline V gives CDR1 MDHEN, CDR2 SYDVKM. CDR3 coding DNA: TGTGCCAGCAGCGCTCTAGGGAAACAGGGGGGGATTGAGCAGCCCCAGCATTTT. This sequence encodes CASSALGKQGGIEQPQHF.

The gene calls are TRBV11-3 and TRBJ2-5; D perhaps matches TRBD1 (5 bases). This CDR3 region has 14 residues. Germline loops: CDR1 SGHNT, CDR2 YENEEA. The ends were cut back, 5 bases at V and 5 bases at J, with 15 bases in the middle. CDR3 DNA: TGTGCCAGCAGCAGAGACAGTAAGGGTGAGACCCAGTACTTC. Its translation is CASSRDSKGETQYF.

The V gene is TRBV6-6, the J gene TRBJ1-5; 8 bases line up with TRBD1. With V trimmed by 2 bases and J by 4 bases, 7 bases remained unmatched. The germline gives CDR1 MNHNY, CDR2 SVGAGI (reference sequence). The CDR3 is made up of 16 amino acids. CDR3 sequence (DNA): TGTGCCAGCAGTTACAGACAGGGGCTACTAAATCAGCCCCAGCATTTT. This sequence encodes CASSYRQGLLNQPQHF.

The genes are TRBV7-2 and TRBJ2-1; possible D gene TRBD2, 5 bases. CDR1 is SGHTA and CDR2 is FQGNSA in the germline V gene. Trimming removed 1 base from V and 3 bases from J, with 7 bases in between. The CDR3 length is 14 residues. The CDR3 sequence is CASSLDGNYNEQFF. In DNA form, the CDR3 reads TGTGCCAGCAGCTTAGACGGGAACTACAATGAGCAGTTCTTC.

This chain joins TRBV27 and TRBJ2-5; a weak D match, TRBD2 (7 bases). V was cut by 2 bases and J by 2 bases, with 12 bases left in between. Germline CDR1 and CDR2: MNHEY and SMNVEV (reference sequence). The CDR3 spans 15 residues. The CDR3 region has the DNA TGTGCCAGCAGTTTACGGGGGGCATGGCAAGAGACCCAGTACTTC. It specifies CASSLRGAWQETQYF.

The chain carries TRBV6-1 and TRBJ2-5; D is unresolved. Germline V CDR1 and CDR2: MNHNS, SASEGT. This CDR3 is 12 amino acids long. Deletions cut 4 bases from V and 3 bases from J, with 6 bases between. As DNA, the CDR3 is TGTGCCAGCAGTGGAGGAGAAGAGACCCAGTACTTC. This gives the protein CASSGGEETQYF.

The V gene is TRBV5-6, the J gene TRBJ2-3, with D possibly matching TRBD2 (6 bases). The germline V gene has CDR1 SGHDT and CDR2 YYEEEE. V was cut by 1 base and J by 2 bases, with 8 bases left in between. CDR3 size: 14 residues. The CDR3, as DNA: TGTGCCAGCAGCTTGTTACTAGCCACAGATACGCAGTATTTT. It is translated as CASSLLLATDTQYF.

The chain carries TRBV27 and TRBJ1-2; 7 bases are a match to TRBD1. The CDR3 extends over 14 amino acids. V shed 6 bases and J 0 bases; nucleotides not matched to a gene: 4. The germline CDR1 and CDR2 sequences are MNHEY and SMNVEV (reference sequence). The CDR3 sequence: CASRYRGANYGYTF. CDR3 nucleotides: TGTGCCAGCAGGTACAGGGGAGCTAACTATGGCTACACCTTC.

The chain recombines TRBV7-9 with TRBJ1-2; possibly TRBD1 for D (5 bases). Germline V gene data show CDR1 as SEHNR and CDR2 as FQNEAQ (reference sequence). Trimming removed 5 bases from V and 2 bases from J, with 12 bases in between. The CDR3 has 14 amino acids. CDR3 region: CASSTPTENYGYTF. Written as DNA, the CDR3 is TGTGCCAGCAGCACCCCGACAGAGAACTATGGCTACACCTTC.

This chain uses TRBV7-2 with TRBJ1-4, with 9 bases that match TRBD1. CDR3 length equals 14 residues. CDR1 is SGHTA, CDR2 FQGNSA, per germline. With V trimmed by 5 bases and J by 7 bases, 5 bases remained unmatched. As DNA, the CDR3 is TGTGCCAGCAGCCGACAGGGGGGAGCTGAAAAACTGTTTTTT. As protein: CASSRQGGAEKLFF.

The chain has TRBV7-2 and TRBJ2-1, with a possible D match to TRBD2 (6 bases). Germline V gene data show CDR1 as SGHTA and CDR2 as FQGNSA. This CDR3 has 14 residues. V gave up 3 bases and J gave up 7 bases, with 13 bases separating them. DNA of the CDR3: TGTGCCAGCAGCTTGGTGGGGGGAATTAATGAGCAGTTCTTC. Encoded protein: CASSLVGGINEQFF.

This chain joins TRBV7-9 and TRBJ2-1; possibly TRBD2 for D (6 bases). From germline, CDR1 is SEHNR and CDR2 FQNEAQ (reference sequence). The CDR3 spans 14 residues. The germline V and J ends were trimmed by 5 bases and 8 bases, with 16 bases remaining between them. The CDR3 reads CASSIPKPGDEQFF. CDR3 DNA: TGTGCCAGCAGCATTCCCAAGCCGGGGGATGAGCAGTTCTTC.

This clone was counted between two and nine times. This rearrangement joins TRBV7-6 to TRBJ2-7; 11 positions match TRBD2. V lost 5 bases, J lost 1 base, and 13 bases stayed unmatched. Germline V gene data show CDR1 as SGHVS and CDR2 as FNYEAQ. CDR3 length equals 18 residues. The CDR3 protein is CASSPTSGTYLRSYEQYF. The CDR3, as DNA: TGTGCCAGCAGCCCGACTAGCGGGACGTACCTGAGGTCCTACGAGCAGTACTTC.